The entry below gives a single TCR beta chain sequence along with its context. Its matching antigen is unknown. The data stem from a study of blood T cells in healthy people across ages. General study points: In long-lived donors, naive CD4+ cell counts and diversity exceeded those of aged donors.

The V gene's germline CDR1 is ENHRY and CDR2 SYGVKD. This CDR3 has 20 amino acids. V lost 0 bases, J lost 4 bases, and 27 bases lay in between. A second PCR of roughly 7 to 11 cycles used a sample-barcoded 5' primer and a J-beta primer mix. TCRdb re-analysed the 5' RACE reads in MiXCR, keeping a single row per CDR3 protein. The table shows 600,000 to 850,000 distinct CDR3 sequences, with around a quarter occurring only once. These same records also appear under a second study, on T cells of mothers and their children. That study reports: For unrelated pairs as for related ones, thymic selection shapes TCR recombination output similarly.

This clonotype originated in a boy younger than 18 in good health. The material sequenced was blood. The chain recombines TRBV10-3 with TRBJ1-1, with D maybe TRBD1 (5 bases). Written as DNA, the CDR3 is TGTGCCATCAGTGAGTCATCTGCGGCCCTATCGATCAGGGAGGGCACTGAAGCTTTCTTT. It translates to CAISESSAALSIREGTEAFF.